What follows are 21 T cell receptor beta chains derived from one specimen sequenced in a study of early T cells in non-severe SARS-CoV-2 infection. TCRdb re-derived calls from the 5' RACE reads in MiXCR, one entry per CDR3 protein. Among 45,000 to 55,000 distinct CDR3 sequences listed, more than 9% were seen once. Sequencing was done on a sample of whole blood. The receptors shown here come from an adult who was a healthcare worker with PCR-confirmed SARS-CoV-2 infection or an uninfected control (not recorded which).

The V call is TRBV29-1, the J call TRBJ2-7; D assignment may be TRBD1 or TRBD2 (5 bases each). Germline values: CDR1 SQVTM, CDR2 ANQGSEA. CDR3 size: 10 residues. With 7 bases removed from V and 5 bases from J, the gap between germline ends came to 9 bases. In DNA form, the CDR3 reads TGCAGCGCTGGGGGTGACGAGCAGTACTTC. Its protein product is CSAGGDEQYF.

Comments on this clonotype: At one boundary the junction diverges from the germline segment, which might be a read error. The rearrangement joins TRBV5-1 to TRBJ1-1, with D perhaps TRBD1 (6 bases). Germline values: CDR1 SGHRS, CDR2 YFSETQ. The CDR3 is 14 amino acids. The CDR3 spells CGSSTGTLNTEAFF. The DNA of the CDR3 is TGCGGCAGCAGCACCGGGACACTGAACACTGAAGCTTTCTTT.

This clonotype was picked up a small number of times. One junction end does not reproduce the germline sequence, and a read error may be involved. The chain uses TRBV7-8 and TRBJ2-5, with D possibly being TRBD1 (5 bases). CDR1 and CDR2 (germline): SGHVS, FQNEAQ. This CDR3 spans 13 amino acids. The CDR3 region has the DNA TGTGCCAGCACCTTAGGGGCGGTAGAGACCCAGTACTTC. It translates to CASTLGAVETQYF.

This clonotype was detected only a few times. V is TRBV7-6 and J is TRBJ1-1; 9 nucleotides match TRBD1. Germline V CDR1 and CDR2: SGHVS, FNYEAQ. This CDR3 is 14 amino acids long. The junction had 5 bases not matched to a gene; V was cut back by 3 bases and J by 6 bases. This chain's CDR3 is CASSFTGGRAEAFF. CDR3 DNA sequence: TGTGCCAGCAGCTTTACAGGGGGCCGGGCTGAAGCTTTCTTT.

This clonotype was observed a few times. The CDR3 bases are TGCAGCCGGTCGAAGGGAGAGACCCAGTACTTC. Amino acids: CSRSKGETQYF. This chain links TRBV20-1 with TRBJ2-5; D unclear. The CDR3 consists of 11 residues. CDR1 is DFQATT, CDR2 SNEGSKA, per germline (reference sequence).

This clonotype was detected many times. The rearrangement uses TRBV11-2 and TRBJ1-1; a weak D match, TRBD1 (5 bases). CDR3 length: 14 residues. The ends were cut back, 3 bases at V and 3 bases at J, with 11 bases in the middle. Germline V gives CDR1 SGHAT, CDR2 FQNNGV. The CDR3 protein is CASSFRGRDTEAFF. The CDR3 coding sequence is TGTGCCAGCAGCTTTAGGGGAAGGGACACTGAAGCTTTCTTT.

This clonotype was seen ten or more times. The chain carries TRBV7-9 and TRBJ2-3; D may be TRBD2 (5 bases). This CDR3 region has 13 residues. Per the germline V gene, CDR1 is SEHNR and CDR2 is FQNEAQ (reference sequence). Trimming shortened V by 1 base and J by 4 bases, and 6 bases separated the two germline ends. This CDR3 is CASSLGTSDTQYF. The CDR3 DNA is TGTGCCAGCAGCTTAGGGACTTCAGATACGCAGTATTTT.

This clonotype was counted only a few times. The chain joins TRBV20-1 to TRBJ2-4; D call uncertain. The CDR3 runs to 11 residues. From germline, CDR1 is DFQATT and CDR2 SNEGSKA (reference sequence). The DNA for the CDR3 is TGCACCCCCCTTATGGGGAACATTCAGTACTTC. This codes for CTPLMGNIQYF.

Many counts were recorded for this clonotype. The chain has TRBV7-9 and TRBJ2-3; D is possibly TRBD1 (6 bases). The germline CDR1 and CDR2 sequences are SEHNR and FQNEAQ (reference sequence). Trimming stripped 4 bases from V and 7 bases from J, with 21 bases between. This CDR3 has 16 amino acids. CDR3 region: CASSSSPGTPTYTQYF. In DNA, the CDR3 is TGTGCCAGCAGCTCTTCCCCCGGGACACCCACGTATACGCAGTATTTT.

Comments on this clonotype: This sequence may be a read error, since a much larger clone differs from it by one base. The chain has TRBV5-5 and TRBJ2-3, with TRBD1 as a possible D gene (5 bases). The CDR3 is 15 amino acids. The germline gives CDR1 SGHKS, CDR2 YYEKEE (reference sequence). The ends were cut back, 4 bases at V and 2 bases at J, with 14 bases in the middle. CDR3 in amino acids: CASSLQGRHTDTQYF. DNA of the CDR3: TGTGCCAGCAGCCTGCAGGGTAGGCACACAGATACGCAGTATTTT.

DNA for the CDR3: TGCGCCAGCAGCTTGGGGGATACCGGGGAGCTGTTTTTT. It is translated as CASSLGDTGELFF. The chain employs TRBV5-1 and TRBJ2-2; unclear D gene. Per germline, CDR1 SGHRS and CDR2 YFSETQ. V gave up 0 bases and J gave up 5 bases, with 5 bases separating them. The CDR3 is made up of 13 amino acids.

The chain joins TRBV25-1 to TRBJ2-1, with TRBD1 identical over 10 bases. The germline V gene encodes CDR1 MGHDK and CDR2 SYGVNS. CDR3 size: 17 residues. The junction had 12 bases not matched to a gene; V was cut back by 3 bases and J by 7 bases. CDR3 amino acids: CASSEQDRGQNRNEQFF. The CDR3 DNA reads as TGTGCCAGCAGTGAGCAAGACAGGGGGCAGAATAGGAATGAGCAGTTCTTC.

This clonotype came up a few times. The V call is TRBV12-3 or TRBV12-4, the J call TRBJ1-4; D is undetermined. The CDR3 totals 14 residues. The germline V and J ends were trimmed by 5 bases and 7 bases, with 14 bases remaining between them. The DNA of the CDR3 is TGTGCCAGCAGTCCCACGGGCCCGTCTGAAAAACTGTTTTTT. This codes for CASSPTGPSEKLFF.

This clonotype has a count of ten or more. The V and J genes are TRBV5-1 and TRBJ2-7; D unresolved. The CDR3 consists of 13 residues. Between the trimmed V and J ends, which lost 4 bases and 2 bases, there was a span of 10 bases. CDR1 and CDR2 (germline): SGHRS, YFSETQ. In DNA form, the CDR3 reads TGCGCCAGCAGCCCAACGGGCACCTACGAGCAGTACTTC. The encoded protein is CASSPTGTYEQYF.

The chain links TRBV27 to TRBJ1-1; TRBD1 matches at 8 bases. V lost 10 bases, J lost 8 bases, and 18 bases stayed unmatched. Germline CDR1 MNHEY, CDR2 SMNVEV (reference sequence). The CDR3 consists of 15 residues. The CDR3 sequence: CATRRAGGAKTEAFF. Written as DNA, the CDR3 is TGTGCCACCAGACGGGCAGGGGGCGCGAAGACCGAAGCTTTCTTT.

The chain couples TRBV29-1 to TRBJ2-1, with TRBD2 matching over 10 bases. J gave up 7 bases and V 6 bases, and 12 bases lay outside the gene matches. CDR3 length: 15 residues. The germline V gene encodes CDR1 SQVTM and CDR2 ANQGSEA. Written as DNA, the CDR3 is TGCAGCGTCAAACTAGCGGGACTTCCTAGGAATGAGCAGTTCTTC. This encodes CSVKLAGLPRNEQFF.

CDR3 amino acids: CASSPRTGVTGELFF. Here the CDR3 DNA reads TGTGCCAGCAGCCCCCGGACAGGGGTTACCGGGGAGCTGTTTTTT. The chain carries TRBV7-8 and TRBJ2-2; 9 bases fit TRBD1. V was clipped by 5 bases and J by 5 bases; unmatched bases: 6. This CDR3 region has 15 residues. CDR1 and CDR2 (germline): SGHVS, FQNEAQ.

The sample holds many counts of this clonotype. The chain joins TRBV6-1 to TRBJ1-4; no reliable D call. The V gene lost 0 bases and the J gene lost 3 bases, with 5 bases spanning the gap. The germline CDR1 and CDR2 sequences are MNHNS and SASEGT. The CDR3 is made up of 14 amino acids. The CDR3 bases are TGTGCCAGCAGTGAAGCGGCAGCTAATGAAAAACTGTTTTTT. This gives the protein CASSEAAANEKLFF.

Written as DNA, the CDR3 is TGCGCCAGCAGCCCAGACAGGGCCCATGAGCAGTTCTTC. It translates to CASSPDRAHEQFF. The chain joins TRBV5-1 to TRBJ2-1; TRBD1 aligns across 7 bases. This CDR3 is built from 13 residues. J lost 8 bases, V lost 4 bases, and 6 bases had no gene match. Germline CDR1 is SGHRS and CDR2 is YFSETQ.

This clonotype was picked up many times. The rearrangement links TRBV28 to TRBJ1-5, with TRBD1 matching over 8 bases. V trimming: 2 bases; J trimming: 6 bases; junction bases outside the gene matches: 3. The CDR3 is 14 amino acids. CDR1 is MDHEN and CDR2 is SYDVKM in the germline V gene. Here the CDR3 reads CASSLEQGGQPQHF. CDR3 sequence (DNA): TGTGCCAGCAGTTTAGAACAGGGGGGTCAGCCCCAGCATTTT.

This clonotype was detected many times. The chain recombines TRBV2 with TRBJ2-7; either TRBD1 or TRBD2 may supply D (6 bases each). The CDR3 extends over 12 amino acids. The V gene's germline CDR1 is SNHLY and CDR2 FYNNEI. The germline V and J ends were trimmed by 4 bases and 4 bases, with 8 bases remaining between them. CDR3 nucleotide sequence: TGTGCCAGCAGTGTAGGGGGGTACGAGCAGTACTTC. Translation gives CASSVGGYEQYF.